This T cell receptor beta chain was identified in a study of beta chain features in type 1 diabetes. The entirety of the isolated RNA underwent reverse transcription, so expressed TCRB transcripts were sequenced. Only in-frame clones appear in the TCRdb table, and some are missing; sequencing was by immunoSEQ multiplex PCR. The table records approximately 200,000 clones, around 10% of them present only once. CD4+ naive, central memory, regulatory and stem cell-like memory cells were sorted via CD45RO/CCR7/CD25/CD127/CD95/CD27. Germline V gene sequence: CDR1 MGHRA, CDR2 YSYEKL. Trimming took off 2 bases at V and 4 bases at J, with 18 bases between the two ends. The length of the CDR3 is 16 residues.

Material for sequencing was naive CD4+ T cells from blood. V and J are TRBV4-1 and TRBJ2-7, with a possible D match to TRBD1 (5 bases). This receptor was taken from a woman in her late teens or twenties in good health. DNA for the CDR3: TGCGCCAGCAGCCAAAGGGCCAAGGGGTTCGTTTACGAGCAGTACTTC. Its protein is CASSQRAKGFVYEQYF.